These 25 T cell receptor beta chains were all obtained from the same sample, sequenced in a study of T cells in Graves' hyperthyroidism and ophthalmopathy. Regions amplified from RNA transcripts were the TCR beta CDR3 regions. An initial round of RT-PCR targeting the TCR CDR3 relied on the HTBI primer set. TCRdb itself ran the multiplex PCR reads through MiXCR, one entry per CDR3 protein. The sample shows hundreds of thousands of distinct CDR3 sequences, approximately 18% of them seen only once. The sample taken for sequencing was blood. The origin of the receptors is a man in his fifties or sixties with Graves' ophthalmopathy.

This clonotype was counted many times. The CDR3 protein is CASIIRAGGTSTDTQYF. DNA for the CDR3: TGTGCCAGCATTATCCGAGCGGGAGGGACAAGCACAGATACGCAGTATTTT. The chain couples TRBV7-6 to TRBJ2-3; 10 bases map to TRBD2. V lost 7 bases to trimming and J lost 0 bases; unmatched junction nucleotides: 10. Germline-derived CDR1 and CDR2 are SGHVS and FNYEAQ. The CDR3 has 17 amino acids.

This chain joins TRBV28 and TRBJ2-7, with 7 bases matching TRBD1. Germline V lookup: CDR1 MDHEN, CDR2 SYDVKM. Losses at the gene ends were 3 bases for V and 0 bases for J; bases not matched to a gene: 5. The CDR3 loop spans 15 amino acids. CDR3 protein: CASSFLDRSSYEQYF. The DNA of the CDR3 is TGTGCCAGCAGTTTCCTGGACAGGAGCTCCTACGAGCAGTACTTC. The full variable domain, in which reference TRBV28 and TRBJ2-7 provide the parts outside the CDR3, is DVKVTQSSRYLVKRTGEKVFLECVQDMDHENMFWYRQDPGLGLRLIYFSYDVKMKEKGDIPEGYSVSREKKERFSLILESASTNQTSMYLCASSFLDRSSYEQYFGPGTRLTVT.

This clonotype was counted ten times or more. The chain uses TRBV12-3 or TRBV12-4 and TRBJ2-1; the D is unclear. The CDR3 is 14 amino acids. V was pared by 2 bases and J by 8 bases, with 13 bases between. The CDR3 DNA follows: TGTGCCAGCAGTTTAAGCCTCCTCAGGCATGAGCAGTTCTTC. Amino acids: CASSLSLLRHEQFF.

The chain couples TRBV5-6 to TRBJ2-1; 11 nucleotides agree with TRBD1. The CDR3 length is 17 residues. Germline CDR1 is SGHDT and CDR2 is YYEEEE. V lost 0 bases to trimming and J lost 4 bases; unmatched junction nucleotides: 6. The CDR3 sequence is CASSLALGTGGYNEQFF. The DNA for the CDR3 is TGTGCCAGCAGCTTGGCCCTCGGGACAGGGGGATACAATGAGCAGTTCTTC.

This clonotype appeared a few times. The gene calls are TRBV6-1 and TRBJ1-2, with D possibly being TRBD1 (5 bases). There are 13 residues in the CDR3. V dropped 5 bases and J dropped 2 bases, with 9 bases sitting between them. CDR1 MNHNS and CDR2 SASEGT come from the germline V gene. The CDR3 DNA sequence: TGTGCCAGCAGTCTGACAGAAAACTATGGCTACACCTTC. Translation gives CASSLTENYGYTF.

This clonotype was detected many times. The chain uses TRBV3-1 and TRBJ1-5, with 7 positions matching TRBD1. Germline V gives CDR1 LGHDT, CDR2 YNNKEL (reference sequence). V gave up 2 bases and J gave up 4 bases; unmatched junction bases: 5. The CDR3 has 15 amino acids. DNA for the CDR3: TGTGCCAGCAGCCAAAACAGGGGCCTTAATCAGCCCCAGCATTTT. Its protein is CASSQNRGLNQPQHF.

This clonotype turned up a few times. V gene TRBV4-2 combines with J gene TRBJ2-6; D possibly corresponds to TRBD1 (5 bases). Germline V gene data show CDR1 as LGHNA and CDR2 as YNFKEQ. The CDR3 extends over 17 amino acids. Trimming cost V 0 bases and J 0 bases, with 9 bases left between them. CDR3: CASSQDAQGSGANVLTF. The CDR3, as DNA: TGTGCCAGCAGCCAAGACGCCCAGGGCTCTGGGGCCAACGTCCTGACTTTC.

This clonotype was seen more than once but under ten times. The chain has TRBV5-1 and TRBJ2-3, with 10 positions matching TRBD2. CDR1 is SGHRS, CDR2 YFSETQ, per germline. Trimming removed 4 bases from V and 5 bases from J; junction bases left unmatched: 10. The CDR3 has 16 amino acids. As DNA, the CDR3 is TGCGCCAGCAGCCTGGGAAGTCTAGCGGGAGTAGATACGCAGTATTTT. Protein sequence: CASSLGSLAGVDTQYF.

With respect to this clonotype: A read error may explain this, as a much larger clone is one base away. The chain joins TRBV6-5 to TRBJ2-2; 10 nucleotides agree with TRBD2. Germline CDR1 is MNHEY and CDR2 is SVGAGI. CDR3 length: 18 amino acids. The J segment lost 9 bases and the V segment lost 4 bases, leaving 17 bases of the junction unmatched. This CDR3 reads CASSFTPVAGGLTRELFF. DNA of the CDR3: TGTGCCAGCAGTTTCACGCCCGTAGCGGGAGGTCTGACCAGGGAGCTGTTTTTT.

The chain links TRBV12-3 or TRBV12-4 to TRBJ1-5, with 10 positions matching TRBD1. This CDR3 is 16 amino acids long. J gave up 2 bases and V 5 bases, and 6 bases lay outside the gene matches. This CDR3 is CASSTGTGVGNQPQHF. DNA of the CDR3: TGTGCCAGCAGTACCGGGACAGGGGTGGGCAATCAGCCCCAGCATTTT.

There are a few counts of this clonotype. This rearrangement joins TRBV15 to TRBJ2-1; maybe TRBD1 (6 bases). There are 15 residues in the CDR3. Per the germline V gene, CDR1 is LNHNV and CDR2 is YYDKDF (reference sequence). Trimming took off 1 base at V and 5 bases at J, with 12 bases between the two ends. CDR3 sequence reads: CATSRGDTLHNEQFF. Written as DNA, the CDR3 is TGTGCCACCAGCAGAGGGGACACCCTCCACAATGAGCAGTTCTTC.

The rearrangement links TRBV6-1 to TRBJ1-6; TRBD1 aligns across 7 bases. The CDR3 consists of 14 residues. V dropped 3 bases and J dropped 10; count of bases not matched to a gene: 6. CDR1 and CDR2 from the germline V gene are MNHNS and SASEGT. The CDR3 bases are TGTGCCAGCAGTGACCCTCCAGGGGGATCACCCCTCCACTTT. This sequence encodes CASSDPPGGSPLHF.

This clonotype has just a few counts. The chain combines TRBV5-4 with TRBJ2-5; 9 bases align to TRBD2. The CDR3 loop spans 15 amino acids. In germline, CDR1 is SGHNT, CDR2 YYREEE (reference sequence). J gave up 3 bases and V 5 bases, and 8 bases lay outside the gene matches. The CDR3 protein is CASSPILAGKETQYF. The CDR3 DNA is TGTGCCAGCAGTCCTATCCTAGCGGGAAAAGAGACCCAGTACTTC.

The genes are TRBV7-9 and TRBJ2-2, with D possibly matching TRBD1 (6 bases). CDR1 is SEHNR, CDR2 FQNEAQ, per germline (reference sequence). The CDR3 spans 16 residues. V was shortened by 4 bases and J by 0 bases, with 12 bases between the two germline ends. The CDR3 bases are TGTGCCAGCAGCTACCTCGGGGACACGAACACCGGGGAGCTGTTTTTT. Protein sequence: CASSYLGDTNTGELFF.

The chain joins TRBV5-5 to TRBJ1-2, with D perhaps TRBD1 (5 bases). Germline CDR1 and CDR2: SGHKS and YYEKEE (reference sequence). The CDR3 has 14 residues. With 5 bases removed from V and 0 bases from J, the gap between germline ends came to 11 bases. CDR3 bases: TGTGCCAGCAGTCCCTCAGGGACTAACTATGGCTACACCTTC. Amino acids: CASSPSGTNYGYTF.

CDR3 in DNA: TGTGCCAGCAGGAAACCTCCCTACGAGCAGTACTTC. Translating it yields CASRKPPYEQYF. This chain joins TRBV28 and TRBJ2-7, with no clear D. Trimming took off 6 bases at V and 2 bases at J, with 8 bases between the two ends. The CDR3 covers 12 residues. Per germline, CDR1 MDHEN and CDR2 SYDVKM.

Worth noting for this clonotype: Since no conserved phenylalanine or tryptophan closes the CDR3, a read error is the likely cause. V and J are TRBV30 and TRBJ1-1; D possibly corresponds to TRBD1 (6 bases). The CDR3 totals 13 residues. CDR1 and CDR2 from the germline V gene are GTSNPN and SVGIG (reference sequence). V was trimmed by 0 bases and J by 4 bases, leaving 9 bases between them. DNA for the CDR3: TGTGCCTGGAGTGTCACAGGGAGCACTGAAGCTTTCCTT. Its translation is CAWSVTGSTEAFL.

This sequence joins TRBV28 and TRBJ2-7, with D perhaps matching TRBD1 or TRBD2 (6 bases each). CDR1 is MDHEN, CDR2 SYDVKM, per germline. The CDR3 runs 14 residues. Trimming took off 6 bases at V and 4 bases at J, with 16 bases between the two ends. The CDR3 nucleotides read TGTGCCAGCAGGCGGCCGGGGGCGGGGTACGAGCAGTACTTC. Translating it yields CASRRPGAGYEQYF. Full variable domain (outside the CDR3, taken from reference TRBV28 and TRBJ2-7): DVKVTQSSRYLVKRTGEKVFLECVQDMDHENMFWYRQDPGLGLRLIYFSYDVKMKEKGDIPEGYSVSREKKERFSLILESASTNQTSMYLCASRRPGAGYEQYFGPGTRLTVT.

This clonotype was seen ten or more times. CDR3 DNA sequence: TGTGCCAGCGCCCTGGACAGGGGCCCCTACGAGCAGTACTTC. This gives the protein CASALDRGPYEQYF. This chain uses TRBV2 with TRBJ2-7; 9 positions match TRBD1. This CDR3 comprises 14 residues. The ends lost 8 bases at V and 2 bases at J; junction bases unmatched: 7. CDR1 and CDR2 from the germline V gene are SNHLY and FYNNEI.

This clonotype showed up many times. The chain employs TRBV28 and TRBJ1-5, with D unresolved. Trimming shortened V by 3 bases and J by 6 bases, and 15 bases separated the two germline ends. The CDR3 loop spans 15 amino acids. CDR1 MDHEN and CDR2 SYDVKM come from the germline V gene. The CDR3 DNA is TGTGCCAGCAGTTTCGAGGGCGAAGGGAGTCAGCCCCAGCATTTT. Protein sequence: CASSFEGEGSQPQHF. Together with reference TRBV28 and TRBJ1-5, the CDR3 gives the full variable domain: DVKVTQSSRYLVKRTGEKVFLECVQDMDHENMFWYRQDPGLGLRLIYFSYDVKMKEKGDIPEGYSVSREKKERFSLILESASTNQTSMYLCASSFEGEGSQPQHFGDGTRLSIL.

The J gene is TRBJ2-7, the V gene TRBV5-1; 9 bases fit TRBD1. CDR3 size: 14 residues. V lost 4 bases, J lost 4 bases, and 6 bases stayed unmatched. Germline assignment: CDR1 SGHRS and CDR2 YFSETQ. The CDR3 DNA reads as TGCGCCAGCAGCAGGGACAGGGAGGCATACGAGCAGTACTTC. Protein: CASSRDREAYEQYF.

This clonotype occurred once. V and J are TRBV4-1 and TRBJ1-4; unclear D gene. The CDR3 contains 16 residues. Per germline, CDR1 MGHRA and CDR2 YSYEKL. Trimming left V 0 bases short and J 4 bases short, with 12 bases between. In DNA form, the CDR3 reads TGCGCCAGCAGCCAAGATCGGACCGACTATAATGAAAAACTGTTTTTT. It translates to CASSQDRTDYNEKLFF.

The V gene is TRBV20-1, the J gene TRBJ1-1; TRBD1 agrees at 12 bases. Germline CDR1 is DFQATT and CDR2 is SNEGSKA (reference sequence). V lost 5 bases, J lost 5 bases, and 3 bases stayed unmatched. The CDR3 contains 13 residues. The CDR3 loop is CSAGTGGRTEAFF. DNA for the CDR3: TGCAGTGCTGGGACAGGGGGCCGGACTGAAGCTTTCTTT.

The V gene is TRBV27, the J gene TRBJ2-7, with TRBD1 matching over 7 bases. After removal of 5 bases from V and 3 bases from J, the junction contained 10 bases not matched to a gene. This CDR3 region has 15 residues. The germline gives CDR1 MNHEY, CDR2 SMNVEV (reference sequence). The CDR3 here is CASSPTDRHNYEQYF. As DNA, the CDR3 is TGTGCCAGCAGTCCGACGGACAGGCACAACTACGAGCAGTACTTC.

The chain joins TRBV6-6 to TRBJ2-1; TRBD2 agrees at 7 bases. The ends lost 0 bases at V and 8 bases at J; junction bases unmatched: 7. The CDR3 totals 15 residues. CDR1 is MNHNY, CDR2 SVGAGI, per germline (reference sequence). The CDR3 nucleotides read TGTGCCAGCAGTTACTCAGGCGGGGGAGGCGATGAGCAGTTCTTC. Encoded protein: CASSYSGGGGDEQFF.